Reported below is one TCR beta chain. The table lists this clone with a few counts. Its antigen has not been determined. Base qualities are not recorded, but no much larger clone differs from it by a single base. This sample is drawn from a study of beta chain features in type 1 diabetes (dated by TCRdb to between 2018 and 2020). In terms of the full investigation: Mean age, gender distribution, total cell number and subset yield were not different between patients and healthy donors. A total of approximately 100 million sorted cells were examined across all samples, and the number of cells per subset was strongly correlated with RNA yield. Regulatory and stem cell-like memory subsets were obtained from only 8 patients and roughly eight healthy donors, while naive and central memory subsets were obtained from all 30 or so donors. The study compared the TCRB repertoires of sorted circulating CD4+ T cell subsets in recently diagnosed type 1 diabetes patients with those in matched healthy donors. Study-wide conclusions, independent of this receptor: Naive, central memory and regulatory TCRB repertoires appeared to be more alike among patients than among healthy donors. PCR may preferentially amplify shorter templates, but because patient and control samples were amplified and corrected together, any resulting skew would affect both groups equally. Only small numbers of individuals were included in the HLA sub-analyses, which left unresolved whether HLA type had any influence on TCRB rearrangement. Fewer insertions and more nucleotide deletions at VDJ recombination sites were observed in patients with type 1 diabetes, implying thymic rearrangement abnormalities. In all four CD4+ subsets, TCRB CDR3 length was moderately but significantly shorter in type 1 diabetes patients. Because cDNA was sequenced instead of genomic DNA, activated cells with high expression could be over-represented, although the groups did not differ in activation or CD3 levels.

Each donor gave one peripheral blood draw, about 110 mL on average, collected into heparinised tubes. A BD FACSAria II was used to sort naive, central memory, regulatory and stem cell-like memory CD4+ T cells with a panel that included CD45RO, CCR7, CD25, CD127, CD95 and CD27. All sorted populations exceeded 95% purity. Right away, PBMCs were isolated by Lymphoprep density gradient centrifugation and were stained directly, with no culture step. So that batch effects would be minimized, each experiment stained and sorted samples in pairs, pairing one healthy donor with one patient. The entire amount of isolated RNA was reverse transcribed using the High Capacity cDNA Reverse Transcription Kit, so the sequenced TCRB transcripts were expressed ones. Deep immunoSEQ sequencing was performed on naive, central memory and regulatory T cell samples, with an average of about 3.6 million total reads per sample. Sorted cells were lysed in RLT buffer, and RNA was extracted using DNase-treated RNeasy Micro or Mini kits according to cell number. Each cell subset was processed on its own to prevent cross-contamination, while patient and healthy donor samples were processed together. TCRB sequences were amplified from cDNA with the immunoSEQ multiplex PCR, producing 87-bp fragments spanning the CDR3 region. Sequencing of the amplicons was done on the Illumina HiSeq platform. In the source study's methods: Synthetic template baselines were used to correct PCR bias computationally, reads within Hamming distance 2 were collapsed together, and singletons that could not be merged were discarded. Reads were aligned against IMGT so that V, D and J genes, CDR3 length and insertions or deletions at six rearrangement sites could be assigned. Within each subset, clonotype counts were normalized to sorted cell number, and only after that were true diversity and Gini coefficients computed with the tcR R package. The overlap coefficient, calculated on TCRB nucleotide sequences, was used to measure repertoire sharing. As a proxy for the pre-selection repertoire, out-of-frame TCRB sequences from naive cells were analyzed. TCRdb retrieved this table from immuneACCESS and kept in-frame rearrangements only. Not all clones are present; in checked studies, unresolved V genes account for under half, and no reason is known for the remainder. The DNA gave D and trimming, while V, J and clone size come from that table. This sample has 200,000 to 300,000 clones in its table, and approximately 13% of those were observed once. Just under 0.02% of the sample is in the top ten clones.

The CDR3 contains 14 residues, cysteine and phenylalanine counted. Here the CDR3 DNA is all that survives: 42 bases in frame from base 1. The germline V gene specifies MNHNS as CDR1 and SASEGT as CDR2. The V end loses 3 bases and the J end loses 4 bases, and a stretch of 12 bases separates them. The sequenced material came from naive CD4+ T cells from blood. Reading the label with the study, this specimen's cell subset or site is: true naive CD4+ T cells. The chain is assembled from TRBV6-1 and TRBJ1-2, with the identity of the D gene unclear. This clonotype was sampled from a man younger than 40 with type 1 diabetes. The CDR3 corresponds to CASSEAPRGYGYTF. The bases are TGTGCCAGCAGTGAGGCCCCCAGAGGCTATGGCTACACCTTC.